A selection of T cell receptor beta chains follows, all from one sample in a study of blood T cell repertoires in COVID-19. The table came from immunoSEQ multiplex PCR; TCRdb's copy has only in-frame clones and leaves some out. The sample has under 200,000 clones, roughly 85% seen once. The sequencing input was PBMCs or T cells enriched from blood (not recorded which). Receptor source: a woman aged 65 to 85 in a cohort exposed to, infected with or recovered from COVID-19 (not recorded which). CDR3s include the opening cysteine and the closing phenylalanine or tryptophan. The D gene is left open where the match is weak. Where a row states a size, it is once, few, many or the class of an expanded clone; other rows omit it.

>-|once|TRBJ2-7|TRBV2
CASSLSYEQYF
TGTGCCAGCAGCCTTAGTTACGAGCAGTACTTC
>TRBD1|-|TRBJ1-6|TRBV27
CASRWTGGSSYNSPLHF
TGTGCCAGCAGGTGGACAGGGGGGAGCTCCTATAATTCACCCCTCCACTTT
>TRBD2|-|TRBJ2-3|TRBV3-1/TRBV3-2
CASSLLGGRITDTQYF
TGTGCCAGCAGCCTCCTGGGAGGGAGGATCACAGATACGCAGTATTTT
>-|-|TRBJ1-6|TRBV10-3
CAISEGRGNSPLHF
TGTGCCATCAGTGAAGGGAGGGGTAATTCACCCCTCCACTTT
>-|-|TRBJ2-5|TRBV28
CASSRQVIGTQYF
TGTGCCAGCAGTCGACAGGTCATTGGGACCCAGTACTTC
>TRBD2|few|TRBJ2-7|TRBV6-5
CASSYSASGSYEQYF
TGTGCCAGCAGTTACTCGGCTAGCGGGAGCTACGAGCAGTACTTC
>TRBD2|once|TRBJ2-1|TRBV3-1/TRBV3-2
CASSHDPTSASYNEQFF
TGTGCCAGCAGCCATGACCCGACTAGCGCGTCCTACAATGAGCAGTTCTTC
>-|-|TRBJ2-1|TRBV29-1
CSVDRGAFYNEQFF
TGCAGCGTTGACCGCGGCGCGTTCTACAATGAGCAGTTCTTC
>-|-|TRBJ1-5|TRBV7-2
CASSLLGAYIAGSNQPQHF
TGTGCCAGCAGCTTATTGGGAGCTTATATCGCAGGAAGCAATCAGCCCCAGCATTTT
>-|-|TRBJ1-1|TRBV4-1
CASSQEGRATNTEAFF
TGCGCCAGCAGCCAAGAGGGCAGGGCGACCAACACTGAAGCTTTCTTT
>-|-|TRBJ1-1|TRBV6-6
CASSYAGLRDTEAFF
TGTGCCAGCAGTTACGCGGGCCTCCGGGACACTGAAGCTTTCTTT
>-|-|TRBJ1-1|TRBV9
CASSVPLTGGTEAFF
TGTGCCAGCAGCGTACCTCTCACGGGGGGCACTGAAGCTTTCTTT
>TRBD1|-|TRBJ1-3|TRBV5-1
CASSLTGAGNTIYF
TGCGCCAGCAGCTTGACAGGGGCTGGAAACACCATATATTTT
>-|-|TRBJ2-7|TRBV4-1
CASSPSPGALPYEQYF
TGCGCCAGCAGCCCGTCCCCAGGGGCCCTCCCCTACGAGCAGTACTTC
>-|-|TRBJ1-5|TRBV30
CAWARYSNQPQHF
TGTGCCTGGGCGAGGTATAGCAATCAGCCCCAGCATTTT
>-|-|TRBJ1-2|TRBV28
CASSPAGGVNYGYTF
TGTGCCAGCAGTCCCGCCGGGGGGGTTAACTATGGCTACACCTTC
>-|-|TRBJ2-6|TRBV5-1
CASSPYGSGANVLTF
TGCGCCAGCAGCCCCTACGGGTCTGGGGCCAACGTCCTGACTTTC
>TRBD2|few|TRBJ2-3|TRBV7-9
CASSLGTSGRRYTQYF
TGTGCCAGCAGTCTAGGTACTAGCGGGCGGCGATATACGCAGTATTTT
>TRBD2|-|TRBJ2-1|TRBV2
CASSALPSGRYNEQFF
TGTGCCAGCTCAGCTCTCCCTAGCGGGAGATACAATGAGCAGTTCTTC
>-|once|TRBJ2-7|TRBV4-2
CASSPLDSYEQYF
TGTGCCAGCAGCCCCTTAGATTCCTACGAGCAGTACTTC
>TRBD1|-|TRBJ1-1|TRBV10-3
CAISMTGTNTEAFF
TGTGCCATCAGTATGACAGGGACGAACACTGAAGCTTTCTTT
>-|-|TRBJ2-2|TRBV5-8
CASSLVIGELFF
TGTGCCAGCAGCTTGGTAATCGGGGAGCTGTTTTTT
>-|-|TRBJ1-5|TRBV12-3/TRBV12-4
CASSLLNQPQHF
TGTGCCAGCAGTTTGCTAAATCAGCCCCAGCATTTT
>TRBD1|-|TRBJ2-2|TRBV2
CASRVGQAEGELFF
TGTGCCAGCAGGGTCGGACAGGCCGAAGGGGAGCTGTTTTTT
>TRBD2|-|TRBJ2-5|TRBV5-4
CASSRTSGREETQYF
TGTGCCAGCAGCCGGACTAGCGGGAGGGAAGAGACCCAGTACTTC
>TRBD1|few|TRBJ2-1|TRBV27
CASSPITGVQFF
TGTGCCAGCAGTCCCATAACAGGGGTGCAGTTCTTC
>-|-|TRBJ1-4|TRBV23-1
CASTSRHEKLFF
TGCGCCAGCACTTCGAGACACGAAAAACTGTTTTTT
>-|-|TRBJ1-2|TRBV5-1
CASSWGVGYTF
TGCGCCAGCAGCTGGGGGGTCGGCTACACCTTC
>TRBD2|-|TRBJ2-1|TRBV19
CASSRREGGNEQFF
TGTGCCAGTAGTCGGCGGGAGGGCGGGAATGAGCAGTTCTTC
>-|-|TRBJ1-2|TRBV2
CASSGDRNYGYTF
TGTGCCAGCAGTGGCGACAGAAACTATGGCTACACCTTC
>-|-|TRBJ2-1|TRBV4-1
CASSQDREYLNEQFF
TGCGCCAGCAGCCAAGATCGAGAATACCTGAATGAGCAGTTCTTC
>TRBD2|-|TRBJ2-2|TRBV18
CASSQPGLGSGELFF
TGTGCCAGCTCACAACCGGGACTAGGAAGCGGGGAGCTGTTTTTT
>-|-|TRBJ2-6|TRBV9
CASSVGENSGANVLTF
TGTGCCAGCAGCGTAGGGGAGAACTCTGGGGCCAACGTCCTGACTTTC
>TRBD2|-|TRBJ2-1|TRBV4-1
CASSRGAGGYGSGSYNEQFF
TGCGCCAGCAGCCGGGGGGCGGGAGGGTATGGTTCTGGTTCCTACAATGAGCAGTTCTTC
>-|-|TRBJ1-3|TRBV18
CASREGSHSGNTIYF
TGTGCCAGCCGGGAGGGCAGCCACTCTGGAAACACCATATATTTT
>TRBD2|-|TRBJ2-3|TRBV10-3
CAISEFDRTSDDTQYF
TGTGCCATCAGTGAGTTCGACCGGACTAGCGACGATACGCAGTATTTT
>TRBD1|-|TRBJ1-5|TRBV7-2
CASSSGTGNNQPQHF
TGTGCCAGCAGCTCCGGGACAGGGAACAATCAGCCCCAGCATTTT
>TRBD2|-|TRBJ2-1|TRBV7-9
CASSLARAGGIDEQFF
TGTGCCAGCAGCTTAGCGCGAGCGGGAGGAATCGATGAGCAGTTCTTC
>TRBD1|-|TRBJ2-2|TRBV28
CASSLPGQGRTGELFF
TGTGCCAGCAGTTTACCGGGACAGGGTAGGACCGGGGAGCTGTTTTTT
>TRBD1|-|TRBJ1-5|TRBV25-1
CASTISRRTGGLQPQHF
TGTGCCAGCACCATATCGCGGAGGACAGGGGGCTTGCAGCCCCAGCATTTT
>TRBD2|-|TRBJ2-4|TRBV9
CASSAGTSGRTKNIQYF
TGTGCCAGCAGCGCTGGGACTAGCGGGAGGACCAAAAACATTCAGTACTTC
>-|few|TRBJ2-3|TRBV7-8
CASSPFSDTQYF
TGTGCCAGCAGCCCGTTCTCAGATACGCAGTATTTT
>-|many|TRBJ2-3|TRBV9
CASSVSGNTDTQYF
TGTGCCAGCAGCGTGAGCGGAAACACAGATACGCAGTATTTT
>TRBD1|-|TRBJ1-2|TRBV4-3
CASSQDSGDRAGYTF
TGCGCCAGCAGCCAAGATAGCGGAGACAGGGCTGGCTACACCTTC
>TRBD2|-|TRBJ2-7|TRBV28
CASSFETSGRYEQYF
TGTGCCAGCAGTTTTGAGACTAGCGGGCGATACGAGCAGTACTTC
>-|-|TRBJ2-7|TRBV18
CASSPRTGEQYF
TGTGCCAGCTCACCACGTACCGGGGAGCAGTACTTC
>-|-|TRBJ1-1|TRBV10-2
CASRNSPLNTEAFF
TGCGCCAGCAGGAACAGCCCTTTGAACACTGAAGCTTTCTTT
>-|-|TRBJ2-2|TRBV19
CASTPVRGVVTGELFF
TGTGCCAGTACCCCAGTCAGGGGGGTAGTCACCGGGGAGCTGTTTTTT
>TRBD2|-|TRBJ2-7|TRBV2
CASTELAGVSDHF
TGTGCCAGCACGGAGCTAGCGGGAGTGTCGGATCACTTC
>-|-|TRBJ2-2|TRBV7-3
CASSLRGGYTGELFF
TGTGCCAGCAGCCTCCGCGGGGGCTATACCGGGGAGCTGTTTTTT
>-|-|TRBJ2-7|TRBV27
CASGLGGGYEQYF
TGTGCCAGCGGCTTAGGCGGAGGCTACGAGCAGTACTTC
>-|-|TRBJ1-3|TRBV7-2
CASSETGVSGNTIYF
TGTGCCAGCAGCGAAACAGGCGTCTCTGGAAACACCATATATTTT
>TRBD1|-|TRBJ2-5|TRBV6-6
CASSTGGTGQETQYF
TGTGCCAGCAGTACTGGCGGGACAGGACAAGAGACCCAGTACTTC
>-|-|TRBJ2-7|TRBV19
CASSRHRDNSYEQYF
TGTGCCAGTAGCAGACACCGGGACAACTCCTACGAGCAGTACTTC
>-|-|TRBJ2-5|TRBV18
CASSHFGDQETQYF
TGTGCCAGCTCACATTTCGGGGATCAAGAGACCCAGTACTTC
>-|-|TRBJ1-5|TRBV28
CASSFSGEALNQPQHF
TGTGCCAGCAGTTTTTCGGGGGAAGCTCTCAATCAGCCCCAGCATTTT
>TRBD2|-|TRBJ2-3|TRBV5-5
CASSAGLAGGGDTQYF
TGTGCCAGCAGCGCGGGACTAGCGGGAGGTGGGGATACGCAGTATTTT
>TRBD1|-|TRBJ2-5|TRBV28
CASSLRQGAGETQYF
TGTGCCAGCAGTCTAAGACAGGGGGCGGGCGAGACCCAGTACTTC